One sample yielded the 5 T cell receptor beta chains listed below, sequenced in a study of blood T cell repertoires in COVID-19. Measured with immunoSEQ multiplex PCR; TCRdb has only the in-frame clones, and not every one. The table lists 250,000 to 350,000 clones, 80% to 90% of them singletons. Sequenced input: PBMCs or T cells enriched from blood (not recorded which). All receptors derive from a woman aged 25 to 39 who had recovered from COVID-19.

The chain employs TRBV7-9 and TRBJ1-1; 7 bases align to TRBD1. Germline CDR1 is SEHNR and CDR2 is FQNEAQ (reference sequence). CDR3 length: 15 amino acids. Unmatched junction bases numbered 11, after V lost 5 bases and J lost 5 bases. The CDR3 DNA reads TGTGCCAGCAGCCCCTTCAGGGGGAGGAAGACTGAAGCTTTCTTT. Translation: CASSPFRGRKTEAFF.

The CDR3 sequence is CASSQIGQGAREQYF. In DNA form, the CDR3 reads TGCGCCAGCAGCCAAATAGGACAGGGGGCTAGGGAGCAGTACTTC. The chain uses TRBV4-1 and TRBJ2-7; 11 bases are a match to TRBD1. Germline V gives CDR1 MGHRA, CDR2 YSYEKL. With 2 bases clipped from V and 7 bases from J, the junction kept 7 bases outside the gene matches. The CDR3 has 15 amino acids.

This rearrangement joins TRBV19 to TRBJ1-5, with D tentatively TRBD1 (5 bases). The CDR3 is 15 amino acids. Trimming took 5 bases from V and 5 from J, leaving 16 bases between them. The germline V gene has CDR1 LNHDA and CDR2 SQIVND (reference sequence). CDR3: CASSSPWRGDQPQHF. The CDR3 nucleotides are TGTGCCAGTAGTTCGCCTTGGCGGGGCGATCAGCCCCAGCATTTT.

This chain connects TRBV15 to TRBJ2-1; D call uncertain. Germline CDR1 LNHNV, CDR2 YYDKDF (reference sequence). CDR3 length: 13 residues. V was pared by 0 bases and J by 8 bases, with 8 bases between. The CDR3 DNA sequence: TGTGCCACCAGCAGAGATCGTGTAGATGAGCAGTTCTTC. This translates into CATSRDRVDEQFF. Using reference TRBV15 and TRBJ2-1 for the parts outside the CDR3, the full variable domain is DAMVIQNPRYQVTQFGKPVTLSCSQTLNHNVMYWYQQKSSQAPKLLFHYYDKDFNNEADTPDNFQSRRPNTSFCFLDIRSPGLGDTAMYLCATSRDRVDEQFFGPGTRLTVL.

The V and J genes are TRBV11-3 and TRBJ1-3; 7 bases map to TRBD1. The germline V gene encodes CDR1 SGHNT and CDR2 YENEEA. V was clipped by 5 bases and J by 0 bases; unmatched bases: 4. The CDR3 covers 15 residues. The CDR3 DNA is TGTGCCAGCAGCCGCGACAGGGACTCTGGAAACACCATATATTTT. It is translated as CASSRDRDSGNTIYF. Drawing the rest from reference TRBV11-3 and TRBJ1-3, the complete variable domain is EAGVVQSPRYKIIEKKQPVAFWCNPISGHNTLYWYLQNLGQGPELLIRYENEEAVDDSQLPKDRFSAERLKGVDSTLKIQPAELGDSAVYLCASSRDRDSGNTIYFGEGSWLTVV.